This is a list of T cell receptor beta chains from one sample in a study of T cell repertoires in cytomegalovirus infection. MiXCR, run by TCRdb on the reads, gives a single entry per CDR3 protein. Of approximately 500,000 distinct CDR3 sequences listed, 25% to 35% are singletons. No cognate antigen is known for these TCRs. Material: cultured PBMCs, obtained from culture after CMV antigen stimulation. Receptor source: a human donor in good health (CMV status not recorded). Some clones in this sample may be carry-over from other donors' samples. The CDR3 runs from the conserved cysteine through the conserved F or W. Each record gives: J gene, V gene, D gene, clone size, CDR3 protein, CDR3 DNA. A D gene is named only where the DNA matches it firmly. Not every row has a clone size; where given, it reads once, few, many or a size class.

TRBJ2-3,TRBV24-1,TRBD2,.,CATSARSSGTDTQYF,TGTGCCACCAGTGCGCGATCTAGCGGAACAGATACGCAGTATTTT
TRBJ1-1,TRBV27,.,.,CASSLGSGLAAFF,TGTGCCAGCAGTTTAGGATCAGGGTTGGCAGCTTTCTTT
TRBJ2-3,TRBV7-8,.,many,CASSLRETDTQYF,TGTGCCAGCAGCTTAAGGGAAACAGATACGCAGTATTTT
TRBJ2-3,TRBV4-1,.,.,CASSLLLWEDTDTQYF,TGCGCCAGCAGCCTCCTTTTGTGGGAGGACACAGATACGCAGTATTTT
TRBJ1-1,TRBV28,.,.,CASRDRLRSSEAFF,TGTGCCAGCCGGGACCGATTGCGGTCTAGTGAAGCTTTCTTT
TRBJ2-7,TRBV2,TRBD1,few,CASSSSGQGREQYF,TGTGCCAGCAGTAGTTCGGGACAGGGACGAGAGCAGTACTTC
TRBJ1-4,TRBV19,.,.,CASSPHRQVTDEKLFF,TGTGCCAGTAGCCCGCACCGACAGGTGACCGATGAAAAACTGTTTTTT
TRBJ1-2,TRBV7-9,.,.,CASSFATYRDTYGYTF,TGTGCCAGCAGCTTCGCTACTTACCGGGACACTTATGGCTACACCTTC
TRBJ2-1,TRBV9,.,few,CASSVLWSTGSYNEQFF,TGTGCCAGCAGCGTACTTTGGTCCACCGGCTCCTACAATGAGCAGTTCTTC
TRBJ1-1,TRBV6-2/TRBV6-3,TRBD1,.,CASSEPGQGANTEAFF,TGTGCCAGCAGCGAGCCGGGACAGGGCGCGAACACTGAAGCTTTCTTT
TRBJ1-4,TRBV7-2,.,many,CASSSGGGGEKLFF,TGTGCCAGCAGCAGCGGGGGGGGTGGTGAAAAACTGTTTTTT
TRBJ2-1,TRBV10-3,.,.,CAISESTNARDEQFF,TGTGCCATCAGTGAGTCGACCAACGCGCGGGATGAGCAGTTCTTC
TRBJ1-1,TRBV7-6,TRBD1,.,CASSPLFGTANTEAFF,TGTGCCAGCAGCCCGCTTTTTGGGACAGCGAACACTGAAGCTTTCTTT
TRBJ1-1,TRBV7-8,.,few,CASSRPGPGSIATEAFF,TGTGCCAGCAGCCGTCCGGGACCAGGGAGCATCGCTACTGAAGCTTTCTTT
TRBJ2-7,TRBV7-3,TRBD2,.,CASSLTGGGLGEQYF,TGTGCCAGCAGCCTCACGGGAGGGGGGCTAGGTGAGCAGTACTTC
TRBJ2-3,TRBV7-2,.,many,CASSLETGGGATDTQYF,TGTGCCAGCAGCTTAGAAACAGGAGGGGGCGCAACAGATACGCAGTATTTT
TRBJ1-2,TRBV4-1,TRBD1,.,CASSRQGDGYTF,TGCGCCAGCAGCCGACAGGGGGATGGCTACACCTTC
TRBJ2-1,TRBV10-3,TRBD1,.,CAISGWGGTGVRNEQFF,TGTGCCATCAGTGGGTGGGGCGGGACAGGGGTGCGCAATGAGCAGTTCTTC
TRBJ2-3,TRBV11-2,.,few,CASSHAYRTVGGYF,TGTGCCAGCAGCCACGCCTACCGGACGGTCGGTGGGTATTTT
TRBJ2-7,TRBV7-8,TRBD2,few,CASSLEVVPSGSYEQYF,TGTGCCAGCAGCTTAGAAGTCGTCCCTAGCGGATCCTACGAGCAGTACTTC
TRBJ2-1,TRBV7-9,TRBD2,once,CASSSSGDWAREFF,TGTGCCAGCAGCTCTAGCGGGGACTGGGCAAGGGAGTTCTTC
TRBJ2-7,TRBV7-3,.,.,CASSPRGRLSSYEQYF,TGTGCCAGCAGCCCGAGGGGACGTTTAAGCTCCTACGAGCAGTACTTC
TRBJ2-1,TRBV29-1,.,.,CSFEASSYNEQFF,TGCAGCTTCGAAGCGAGCTCCTACAATGAGCAGTTCTTC
TRBJ2-1,TRBV18,.,.,CASGADSYNEQFF,TGTGCCAGCGGTGCGGATTCCTACAATGAGCAGTTCTTC
TRBJ2-1,TRBV4-2,TRBD2,few,CASSPIAPSGRFNEQFF,TGTGCCAGCAGCCCGATTGCCCCTAGCGGGAGATTTAATGAGCAGTTCTTC
TRBJ2-3,TRBV20-1,TRBD2,.,CSARGEGLDSPSTDTQYF,TGCAGTGCTAGGGGGGAGGGCCTCGATTCTCCCTCCACAGATACGCAGTATTTT
TRBJ1-2,TRBV7-9,.,many,CASSLADSNYGYTF,TGTGCCAGCAGCTTAGCGGACAGCAACTATGGCTACACCTTC
TRBJ1-6,TRBV7-6,.,.,CASSPGPFSPLHF,TGTGCCAGCAGCCCGGGCCCTTTTTCACCCCTCCACTTT
TRBJ1-3,TRBV7-2,.,many,CASGERFRFPGNTIYF,TGTGCCAGCGGAGAGAGATTTAGGTTCCCTGGAAACACCATATATTTT
TRBJ2-7,TRBV7-9,.,.,CASSSPGGRTYEQYF,TGTGCCAGCAGCTCACCTGGCGGTAGGACCTACGAGCAGTACTTC
TRBJ2-7,TRBV19,.,few,CASSIVAGNTYEQYF,TGTGCCAGTAGTATTGTTGCGGGGAACACCTACGAGCAGTACTTC